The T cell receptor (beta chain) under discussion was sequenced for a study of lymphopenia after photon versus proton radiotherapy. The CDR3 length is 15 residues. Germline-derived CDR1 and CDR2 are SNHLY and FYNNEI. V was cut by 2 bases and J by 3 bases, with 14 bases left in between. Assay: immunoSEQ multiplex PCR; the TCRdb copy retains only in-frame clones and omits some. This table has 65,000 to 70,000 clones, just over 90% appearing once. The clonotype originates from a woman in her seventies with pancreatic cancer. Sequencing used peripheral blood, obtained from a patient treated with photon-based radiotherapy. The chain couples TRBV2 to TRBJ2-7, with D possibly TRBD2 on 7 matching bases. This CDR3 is CASSERGGHGYEQYF. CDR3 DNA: TGTGCCAGCAGTGAAAGGGGGGGACACGGCTACGAGCAGTACTTC.